This T cell receptor (beta chain) was obtained from a study of prognosis after radiotherapy for stage I lung cancer listed by TCRdb under 2021. Broadly, across the study: Approximately 20 stage I NSCLC patients were enrolled in Nanjing, China, between early 2018 and January 2019. The study included about 15 patients with newly diagnosed primary stage I lung tumors and about 5 with oligometastatic NSCLC after surgical resection of the primary tumor. Squamous cell carcinoma histology was identified in over five patients, and adenocarcinoma histology was identified in fewer than 15 patients. Concurrent therapy was not administered to any patient alongside SBRT. Distant metastases were developed by four of the 19 patients after SBRT, at a median of 7 months, whereas no significant progression was observed in the other 15 patients. The cohort was made up of about a dozen men and more than five women, with a median age of 74.5 years and an age range of about 53 to 95 years. The study sequenced approximately 40 blood samples from about 20 patients, one before and one after SBRT per patient. All patients were considered medically inoperable, owing to comorbidities in more than ten and refusal of surgery in seven or eight. SBRT was given in 3 to 5 fractions with a biologically effective dose of at least 100 Gy, using image-guided IMRT or VMAT. The study profiled peripheral blood TCR beta repertoires from stage I NSCLC patients before and after stereotactic body radiotherapy and related them to distant failure. General findings and caveats noted by the study authors: Post-SBRT Shannon entropy and its change from baseline were lower in patients who developed distant metastases; baseline Shannon entropy was not associated with metastases. All reported P values were unadjusted for multiple comparisons. After SBRT, the number of unique TCR clones decreased (median approximately 10,000 before versus several thousand after; Wilcoxon paired P=0.011). TRBV and TRBJ usage frequencies reportedly differed by metastasis status, in two V genes at baseline and in roughly 9 V and two J genes after SBRT. Limitations of the study included a small cohort and short follow-up, and the study findings need independent validation. Whether the expanded TCR clones were tumor-specific was not determined.

The germline V gene provides CDR1 MDHEN and CDR2 SYDVKM. Measured from the cysteine to the phenylalanine, the CDR3 is 14 residues long. The only DNA kept is the CDR3, 42 bases in frame from the first base. A history of other malignancies or of prior chemotherapy or radiotherapy was absent in all patients, and node-negative disease was shown on CT and PET/CT in all patients. At each of the two time points, about 6 milliliters of peripheral venous blood were collected into EDTA tubes. Ficoll-Paque Plus density-gradient centrifugation was used to isolate PBMCs. Right after collection, samples were placed at -80 degrees C and kept there until analysis. Two rounds of multiplex PCR were performed to amplify the TCR beta CDR3 region from genomic DNA. The first PCR round used primers specific to each TRBV and TRBJ gene, and the primer sequences were filed in Chinese patent CN105087789A. Universal primers were used in the second PCR round. The Roche High Pure PCR Template Preparation Kit was used to extract genomic DNA from frozen PBMCs. Paired-end sequencing with 151 bp reads was performed on the libraries using an Illumina HiSeq 3000. Per the original workflow: CutAdapt was used to remove raw reads lacking the multiplex PCR primer sequences. High-quality paired reads were merged into contigs with PEAR. TRB V, D and J gene segments were assigned to each contig with MiXCR by alignment to reference sequences. CDR3 sequences were clustered by base quality and sequence similarity to remove sequencing errors. Shannon entropy normalized by the natural log of productive TCR sequence number was used as the measure of diversity. One minus Shannon entropy divided by the natural log of the number of unique clonotypes was used as the definition of clonality. Using the Youden index from ROC curves, the researchers picked the repertoire-metric cut-offs for progression-free survival, and all analyses were carried out in R 3.5.3. The public sequencing data were trimmed at Q25 with fastp and processed into clonotypes with MiXCR by TCRdb, which kept only in-frame beta chains. CDR3 protein duplicates are merged, each entry listing the most common genes and DNA. In this record, the V and J calls reflect TCRdb's handling and not the investigators' own analysis. The sample has about 13,000 distinct CDR3 sequences on record, 55% to 65% of them singletons. Of the sample, roughly 24% falls within the top ten clones.

On this clonotype: Its antigen specificity is not known. A junction end diverges from the germline sequence, so it may reflect a read error.

The starting material was PBMCs, obtained before or after stereotactic body radiation therapy (not recorded which). The rearranged chain carries TRBV28 and TRBJ2-2, with 8 bases in between that match TRBD2. The TCR was taken from a donor older than 45 with non-small cell lung cancer. The CDR3 protein is CASSTGGRAGELFF. The DNA sequence reads TGTGCCAGCAGCACGGGAGGGCGTGCCGGGGAGCTTTTTTTT.